Following are 13 T cell receptor beta chains from one sample sequenced in a study of T cells after yellow fever vaccination. Each CDR3 protein is one row after TCRdb ran MiXCR on the 5' RACE reads. The sample contains 300,000 to 400,000 distinct CDR3 sequences, approximately 8% of which appear only once. This material consisted of PBMCs, taken roughly 46 days after the first yellow fever vaccination. These TCRs come from a man aged 18 to 29 who received the YFV17D yellow fever vaccine.

The J gene is TRBJ1-2, the V gene TRBV4-1, with D perhaps TRBD1 (5 bases). Trimming shortened V by 0 bases and J by 1 base, and 12 bases separated the two germline ends. Per germline, CDR1 MGHRA and CDR2 YSYEKL. The CDR3 consists of 16 residues. CDR3 protein: CASSQDRSGLNYGYTF. CDR3 nucleotide sequence: TGCGCCAGCAGCCAAGATCGATCAGGGCTTAACTATGGCTACACCTTC.

In this sample, this clonotype turned up many times. V gene TRBV5-4 combines with J gene TRBJ2-7; tentatively, D is TRBD2 (6 bases). Trimming left V 0 bases short and J 0 bases short, with 7 bases between. The CDR3 consists of 14 residues. Germline V gene lookup returns CDR1 SGHNT and CDR2 YYREEE (reference sequence). The chain's CDR3 is CASSLVGGSYEQYV. CDR3 nucleotides: TGTGCCAGCAGCTTGGTGGGGGGCTCCTACGAGCAGTACGTC.

A few counts support this clonotype. This chain uses TRBV9 with TRBJ2-4, with 12 bases matching TRBD2. The CDR3 totals 16 residues. Germline lookup yields CDR1 SGDLS and CDR2 YYNGEE. Trimming at V came to 0 bases and at J to 9 bases, leaving 7 bases not matched to a gene. The CDR3 DNA reads TGTGCCAGCAGCGTAGCGGCTAGCGGGGGGGGGAGCATTCAGTACTTC. This encodes CASSVAASGGGSIQYF.

This clonotype turned up a few times. The chain combines TRBV7-2 with TRBJ2-1; D is perhaps TRBD1 (5 bases). The CDR3 runs to 11 residues. Per the germline V gene, CDR1 is SGHTA and CDR2 is FQGNSA. Between the trimmed V and J ends, which lost 5 bases and 10 bases, there was a span of 9 bases. The chain's CDR3 is CASSLTGEQFF. The CDR3 DNA reads as TGTGCCAGCAGCCTTACAGGAGAGCAGTTCTTC.

This clonotype was observed a few times. V usage is TRBV18 and J usage is TRBJ2-3, with 8 positions matching TRBD1. Looked up from germline, CDR1 is KGHSH and CDR2 is LQKENI. V shed 3 bases, J shed 5 bases, and the junction held 10 bases outside the gene matches. The CDR3 loop spans 16 amino acids. CDR3 coding DNA: TGTGCCAGCTCACCGGGGAAGTCCAGGGGGCAAGATACGCAGTATTTT. It encodes CASSPGKSRGQDTQYF.

This clonotype was counted at least ten times. The chain carries TRBV20-1 and TRBJ2-3, with 7 bases that match TRBD1. The CDR3 is made up of 11 amino acids. Per germline, CDR1 DFQATT and CDR2 SNEGSKA (reference sequence). V was clipped by 3 bases and J by 15 bases; unmatched bases: 9. CDR3 sequence reads: CSASRDSLPYF. The CDR3 DNA is TGCAGTGCTAGCCGGGACAGTCTACCATATTTT.

The rearrangement links TRBV29-1 to TRBJ1-1, with no clear D. The V gene's germline CDR1 is SQVTM and CDR2 ANQGSEA. This CDR3 is 11 amino acids long. Trimming shortened V by 5 bases and J by 3 bases, and 7 bases separated the two germline ends. CDR3 DNA: TGCAGCGTTTCGGAGTACACTGAAGCTTTCTTT. This encodes CSVSEYTEAFF.

This clonotype appeared a few times. The J gene is TRBJ2-7, the V gene TRBV11-2; the D gene is possibly TRBD1 (5 bases). CDR1 and CDR2 from the germline V gene are SGHAT and FQNNGV. Deletions cut 3 bases from V and 2 bases from J, with 11 bases between. This CDR3 comprises 14 residues. CDR3 residues: CASSFPTATYEQYV. In DNA, the CDR3 is TGTGCCAGCAGCTTTCCGACAGCTACCTACGAGCAGTACGTC.

In its sample, this clonotype was seen a few times. This chain connects TRBV7-9 to TRBJ1-1, with 7 nucleotides matching TRBD1. The germline gives CDR1 SEHNR, CDR2 FQNEAQ (reference sequence). CDR3 length equals 15 residues. V trimming: 1 base; J trimming: 4 bases; junction bases outside the gene matches: 6. The CDR3 DNA follows: TGTGCCAGCAGCTTAGAGGGGGCCGGGAGCACTGAAGCTTTCTTT. Residues: CASSLEGAGSTEAFF.

This clonotype was observed a few times. The V and J genes are TRBV12-3 or TRBV12-4 and TRBJ2-5; TRBD2 might be the D (6 bases). V shed 2 bases and J shed 7 bases, with 14 bases lying between them. This CDR3 has 14 residues. CDR3 nucleotide sequence: TGTGCCAGCAGTTTAAAAAGGGGACTGGGGACCCAGTACTTC. Residues: CASSLKRGLGTQYF.

In this sample, this clonotype turned up a few times. V is TRBV5-1 and J is TRBJ2-3; D unresolved. This CDR3 is 14 amino acids long. Trimming pared 0 bases from V and 2 bases from J, leaving 7 bases between. Germline loops: CDR1 SGHRS, CDR2 YFSETQ. The CDR3 protein is CASSLDFLTDTQYF. DNA for the CDR3: TGCGCCAGCAGCTTGGACTTCCTCACAGATACGCAGTATTTT.

This rearrangement joins TRBV20-1 to TRBJ2-1; 8 positions match TRBD2. The germline gives CDR1 DFQATT, CDR2 SNEGSKA (reference sequence). The CDR3 length is 14 residues. The junction had 12 bases not matched to a gene; V was cut back by 5 bases and J by 9 bases. This CDR3 is CSAPRAGVDVEQFF. The CDR3 DNA is TGCAGTGCTCCGAGAGCGGGGGTTGACGTTGAGCAGTTCTTC.

This clonotype appeared many times. The chain has TRBV5-1 and TRBJ1-5; tentatively, D is TRBD1 (5 bases). CDR1 and CDR2 (germline): SGHRS, YFSETQ. This CDR3 has 15 amino acids. Trimming removed 2 bases from V and 5 bases from J, with 14 bases in between. CDR3: CASSLTGTDYQPQHF. CDR3 DNA sequence: TGCGCCAGCAGCTTAACGGGGACTGACTATCAGCCCCAGCATTTT.